The 25 T cell receptor beta chains presented below share a single source sample, sequenced in a study of blood T cell repertoires in COVID-19. The data were produced by immunoSEQ multiplex PCR, yet TCRdb's version contains in-frame clones alone and is incomplete. The sample includes about 400,000 clones, 70% to 90% of them seen just once. Sequencing was done on a sample of PBMCs or T cells enriched from blood (not recorded which). These receptor sequences come from a woman aged 35 to 49 with acute COVID-19.

The rearrangement uses TRBV19 and TRBJ2-7; 9 positions match TRBD1. Germline V lookup: CDR1 LNHDA, CDR2 SQIVND (reference sequence). V shed 5 bases and J 4 bases; nucleotides not matched to a gene: 6. The CDR3 runs to 14 residues. The CDR3 loop is CASSPQDRGYEQYF. The CDR3 DNA reads TGTGCCAGTAGTCCCCAGGACAGGGGATACGAGCAGTACTTC.

The chain is built from TRBV3-1 (or the pseudogene TRBV3-2) and TRBJ1-4; 8 nucleotides agree with TRBD1. V lost 1 base and J lost 7; bases outside the gene matches: 2. Germline assignment: CDR1 LGHDT and CDR2 YNNKEL (reference sequence). The CDR3 is made up of 14 amino acids. The CDR3 coding sequence is TGTGCCAGCAGCCAAGGGACAGGGAGTGAAAAACTGTTTTTT. It specifies CASSQGTGSEKLFF.

The rearrangement links TRBV7-9 to TRBJ1-1, with D unresolved. CDR3 size: 14 residues. Trimming pared 5 bases from V and 5 bases from J, leaving 15 bases between. CDR1 is SEHNR, CDR2 FQNEAQ, per germline (reference sequence). Here the CDR3 DNA reads TGTGCCAGCAGCCCTTTGAGCGGGGAAACTGAAGCTTTCTTT. Translating gives CASSPLSGETEAFF.

The V call is TRBV6-1, the J call TRBJ2-5, with D tentatively TRBD1 (7 bases). The V end lost 0 bases, the J end lost 3 bases, and 17 bases lay between the germline ends. CDR3 length equals 17 residues. Germline V gene sequence: CDR1 MNHNS, CDR2 SASEGT. CDR3 nucleotide sequence: TGTGCCAGCAGTGAAGCGTCATGGCAGGGGGGTGAAGAGACCCAGTACTTC. Residues: CASSEASWQGGEETQYF.

The rearrangement uses TRBV19 and TRBJ2-7, with a tentative D call TRBD2 (5 bases). This CDR3 region has 14 residues. The ends were cut back, 5 bases at V and 1 base at J, with 12 bases in the middle. In germline, CDR1 is LNHDA, CDR2 SQIVND (reference sequence). CDR3 residues: CASSPTPGSYEQYF. The CDR3 nucleotides read TGTGCCAGTAGTCCCACTCCGGGGTCCTACGAGCAGTACTTC. The variable domain in full, with the rest retrieved from reference TRBV19 and TRBJ2-7, is DGGITQSPKYLFRKEGQNVTLSCEQNLNHDAMYWYRQDPGQGLRLIYYSQIVNDFQKGDIAEGYSVSREKKESFPLTVTSAQKNPTAFYLCASSPTPGSYEQYFGPGTRLTVT.

The rearrangement links TRBV18 to TRBJ2-3; maybe TRBD2 (5 bases). In germline, CDR1 is KGHSH, CDR2 LQKENI. The CDR3 loop spans 14 amino acids. The V end lost 5 bases, the J end lost 3 bases, and 12 bases lay between the germline ends. The CDR3 coding sequence is TGTGCCAGCTCATTACGGCCGGGGACAGATACGCAGTATTTT. It codes for CASSLRPGTDTQYF.

This clone was recorded a few times. V gene TRBV7-8 combines with J gene TRBJ2-2, with TRBD1 identical over 7 bases. The germline gives CDR1 SGHVS, CDR2 FQNEAQ. The CDR3 consists of 15 residues. V dropped 5 bases and J dropped 0; count of bases not matched to a gene: 3. DNA for the CDR3: TGTGCCAGCAGCCTAGGGACAGCGAACACCGGGGAGCTGTTTTTT. It is translated as CASSLGTANTGELFF.

There are a few counts of this clone. This chain connects TRBV6-5 to TRBJ1-1; 10 bases match TRBD1. CDR1 is MNHEY, CDR2 SVGAGI, per germline. V trimming: 5 bases; J trimming: 8 bases; junction bases outside the gene matches: 5. The CDR3 runs to 13 residues. The CDR3 region has the DNA TGTGCCAGCAGTCCGCCGGGACAGGGGGAAGCTTTCTTT. Translated: CASSPPGQGEAFF.

The rearrangement joins TRBV19 to TRBJ1-5; D possibly corresponds to TRBD1 (6 bases). V was clipped by 6 bases and J by 4 bases, with 13 bases between them. The germline V gene has CDR1 LNHDA and CDR2 SQIVND (reference sequence). The CDR3 consists of 14 residues. The CDR3 nucleotides are TGTGCCAGTAGGAAAGAACAGGGAAATCAGCCCCAGCATTTT. It translates to CASRKEQGNQPQHF.

In DNA form, the CDR3 reads TGTGCCAGCAGAGCTCAGGACACTTCGAATGAGCAGTTCTTC. It codes for CASRAQDTSNEQFF. V is TRBV2 and J is TRBJ2-1; D may be TRBD1 (5 bases). V shed 6 bases and J shed 7 bases, with 16 bases lying between them. CDR3 size: 14 residues. The germline V gene has CDR1 SNHLY and CDR2 FYNNEI.

The chain has TRBV18 and TRBJ1-1; D is uncertain. Germline CDR1 and CDR2: KGHSH and LQKENI. This CDR3 region has 13 residues. The V end was cut by 2 bases, the J end by 4 bases, with 8 bases between. Here the CDR3 DNA reads TGTGCCAGCTCACCAACGGCGGGCACTGAAGCTTTCTTT. Protein product: CASSPTAGTEAFF.

The chain joins TRBV6-5 to TRBJ2-7; TRBD2 is a possible D gene (5 bases). The V gene's germline CDR1 is MNHEY and CDR2 SVGAGI. CDR3 length equals 12 residues. V lost 6 bases, J lost 6 bases, and 12 bases lay in between. In DNA form, the CDR3 reads TGTGCCAGCAGGGTGTCGGCGGGCGAGCAGTACTTC. It translates to CASRVSAGEQYF.

The gene calls are TRBV6-5 and TRBJ2-1; perhaps TRBD2 as D (5 bases). The germline V gene has CDR1 MNHEY and CDR2 SVGAGI. V was trimmed by 0 bases and J by 15 bases, leaving 9 bases between them. The CDR3 runs 11 residues. CDR3 loop: CASSYSGESFF. The DNA for the CDR3 is TGTGCCAGCAGTTACTCGGGAGAGTCGTTCTTC.

The chain combines TRBV7-8 with TRBJ1-1; TRBD1 agrees at 8 bases. Germline loops: CDR1 SGHVS, CDR2 FQNEAQ. Unmatched junction bases numbered 10, after V lost 8 bases and J lost 5 bases. The CDR3 sequence is 14 residues long. For the CDR3, the DNA is TGTGCCAGCGGAAGAGCAGGGGGCAAAACTGAAGCTTTCTTT. The encoded protein is CASGRAGGKTEAFF.

The chain is built from TRBV29-1 and TRBJ2-7, with 10 bases aligning to TRBD1. This CDR3 contains 13 residues. Germline CDR1 SQVTM, CDR2 ANQGSEA. V was pared by 3 bases and J by 6 bases, with 5 bases of the junction left unmatched. This chain's CDR3 is CSVEGQGMGEQYF. For the CDR3, the DNA is TGCAGCGTTGAGGGACAGGGGATGGGCGAGCAGTACTTC.

The chain is built from TRBV10-3 and TRBJ1-6; D unresolved. Trimming removed 4 bases from V and 10 bases from J, with 20 bases in between. The CDR3 is 16 amino acids. Germline CDR1 reads ENHRY; CDR2 reads SYGVKD. The CDR3 loop is CAISALGSAELSPLHF. The CDR3 DNA reads TGTGCCATCAGTGCACTAGGGAGCGCGGAATTATCACCCCTCCACTTT.

The chain couples TRBV11-2 to TRBJ2-3, with D unclear. Germline V CDR1 and CDR2: SGHAT, FQNNGV. The CDR3 loop spans 14 amino acids. The V end lost 3 bases, the J end lost 0 bases, and 7 bases lay between the germline ends. The CDR3 is CASSLLQSTDTQYF. CDR3 sequence (DNA): TGTGCCAGCAGCTTGTTGCAGAGCACAGATACGCAGTATTTT.

Comments on this clone: Other nucleotide sequences in the sample specify the same CDR3. The chain uses TRBV7-6 and TRBJ1-6; D unresolved. This CDR3 has 14 amino acids. Between the trimmed V and J ends, which lost 5 bases and 0 bases, there was a span of 5 bases. CDR1 is SGHVS and CDR2 is FNYEAQ in the germline V gene. The CDR3 DNA is TGTGCCAGCAGCCCCAGCTCCTATAATTCACCCCTCCACTTT. Its protein product is CASSPSSYNSPLHF.

This chain joins TRBV6-1 and TRBJ1-5, with a possible D match to TRBD1 (5 bases). With 2 bases removed from V and 6 bases from J, the gap between germline ends came to 17 bases. Germline V gene data show CDR1 as MNHNS and CDR2 as SASEGT. The CDR3 is 16 amino acids. CDR3 region: CASSELGGLRSQPQHF. In DNA form, the CDR3 reads TGTGCCAGCAGTGAACTGGGGGGACTTAGGAGTCAGCCCCAGCATTTT.

CDR3 coding DNA: TGTGCCAGCAGCCTCGGGACAGGGGGCCAGGCTTTCTTT. Protein sequence: CASSLGTGGQAFF. The chain employs TRBV3-1 (or the pseudogene TRBV3-2) and TRBJ1-1; 12 bases fit TRBD1. The CDR3 is 13 residues long. After removal of 4 bases from V and 11 bases from J, the junction contained 5 bases not matched to a gene. Germline V gene lookup returns CDR1 LGHDT and CDR2 YNNKEL (reference sequence).

The chain links TRBV10-2 to TRBJ1-5, with D perhaps matching TRBD1 (5 bases). Trimming took off 4 bases at V and 7 bases at J, with 14 bases between the two ends. CDR1 is WSHSY and CDR2 is SAAADI in the germline V gene. This CDR3 is built from 14 residues. The CDR3: CASSGSREGQPQHF. CDR3 DNA sequence: TGCGCCAGCAGTGGGAGCAGGGAGGGACAGCCCCAGCATTTT.

The CDR3 is CASSPGPGVGGNTIYF. In DNA form, the CDR3 reads TGTGCCAGCAGCCCGGGACCAGGGGTTGGTGGAAACACCATATATTTT. The chain recombines TRBV5-4 with TRBJ1-3, with D possibly TRBD1 on 6 matching bases. Trimming cost V 4 bases and J 3 bases, with 17 bases left between them. Looked up from germline, CDR1 is SGHNT and CDR2 is YYREEE (reference sequence). The CDR3 consists of 16 residues. Using reference TRBV5-4 and TRBJ1-3 for the parts outside the CDR3, the full variable domain is ETGVTQSPTHLIKTRGQQVTLRCSSQSGHNTVSWYQQALGQGPQFIFQYYREEENGRGNFPPRFSGLQFPNYSSELNVNALELDDSALYLCASSPGPGVGGNTIYFGEGSWLTVV.

This chain joins TRBV4-1 and TRBJ2-3; TRBD1 aligns across 8 bases. Trimming removed 6 bases from V and 4 bases from J; junction bases left unmatched: 12. CDR3 length: 16 residues. The germline V gene has CDR1 MGHRA and CDR2 YSYEKL. The CDR3 reads CASRGGWTGRADTQYF. DNA for the CDR3: TGCGCCAGCAGGGGTGGATGGACAGGGCGGGCAGATACGCAGTATTTT.

V is TRBV20-1 and J is TRBJ2-1; D is unclear. This CDR3 is 10 amino acids long. Germline V CDR1 and CDR2: DFQATT, SNEGSKA (reference sequence). V was shortened by 4 bases and J by 6 bases, with 4 bases between the two germline ends. CDR3: CSANGNEQFF. The DNA for the CDR3 is TGCAGTGCTAACGGCAATGAGCAGTTCTTC.

Worth noting for this clone: Sequence at one end of the junction differs from germline and may be a read error. This chain links TRBV7-9 with TRBJ1-1; D unresolved. The CDR3 totals 12 residues. The V gene's germline CDR1 is SEHNR and CDR2 FQNEAQ (reference sequence). The chain's CDR3 is CASSISGEEESF. CDR3 nucleotide sequence: TGTGCCAGCAGCATCTCCGGGGAGGAGGAGTCCTTC.